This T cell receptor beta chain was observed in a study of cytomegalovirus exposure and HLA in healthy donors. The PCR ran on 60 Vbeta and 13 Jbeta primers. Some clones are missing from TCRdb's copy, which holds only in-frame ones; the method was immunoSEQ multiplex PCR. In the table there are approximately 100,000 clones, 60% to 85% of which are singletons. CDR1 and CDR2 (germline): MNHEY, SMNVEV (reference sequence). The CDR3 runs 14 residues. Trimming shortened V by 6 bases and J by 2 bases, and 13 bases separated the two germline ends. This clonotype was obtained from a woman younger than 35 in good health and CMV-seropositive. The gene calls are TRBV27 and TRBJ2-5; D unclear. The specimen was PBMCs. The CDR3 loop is CASSPWQKQETQYF. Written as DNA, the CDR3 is TGTGCCAGCAGCCCCTGGCAGAAACAAGAGACCCAGTACTTC.